This TCR beta chain emerged from a study of CD8+ T cells in alopecia areata. Whole-study context: A regimen of oral tofacitinib, 5 to 10 mg twice daily, was given to treated patients.

cDNA prepared by RNA extraction and subsequent reverse transcription served as the template for sequencing. Assay: immunoSEQ multiplex PCR; the TCRdb copy retains only in-frame clones and omits some. This table holds roughly 120,000 clones, approximately 54% found once. In regard to this clone: Its antigen is as yet unknown.

Study conclusions and caveats: Many expanded lesional clones persisted during tofacitinib (in both scalp and blood). Normal-skin resident alphabeta T cells also appear among scalp sample sequences. Among the 100 top clones, expanded CD8+ clones, like scalp clonality, were significantly decreased by tofacitinib.

The treatment here: oral pan-JAK inhibitor, 5-10 mg twice daily. Germline CDR1 reads SGHDN; CDR2 reads FVKESK. There are 19 residues in the CDR3. V shed 0 bases, J shed 0 bases, and the junction held 11 bases outside the gene matches. This material consisted of CD8+ T cells sorted from blood, taken at week 24, from a patient treated with tofacitinib. This chain uses TRBV14 with TRBJ1-5, with 7 bases identical to TRBD1. The receptor was isolated from a human donor with alopecia areata. CDR3 protein: CASSQDLWTGEPSNQPQHF. CDR3 bases: TGTGCCAGCAGCCAAGATCTCTGGACAGGAGAACCTAGCAATCAGCCCCAGCATTTT.